Shown below are 25 T cell receptor beta chains from a single sample sequenced in a study of beta chain features in type 1 diabetes. Study-level results: Type 1 diabetes patients had moderately but significantly shorter TCRB CDR3s in all four CD4+ subsets.

These TCRs' antigens remain unknown. The entirety of the isolated RNA underwent reverse transcription, so expressed TCRB transcripts were sequenced. Only in-frame clones appear in the TCRdb table, and some are missing; sequencing was by immunoSEQ multiplex PCR. The table lists roughly 330,000 clones, approximately 12% of them singletons. What was sequenced was naive CD4+ T cells from blood. These receptor sequences come from a young woman with type 1 diabetes.

The chain combines TRBV11-3 with TRBJ2-1; TRBD2 is a possible D gene (6 bases). The germline V and J ends were trimmed by 5 bases and 6 bases, with 11 bases remaining between them. This CDR3 has 13 residues. CDR1 is SGHNT, CDR2 YENEEA, per germline. The CDR3: CASSTSSLNEQFF. The DNA of the CDR3 is TGTGCCAGCAGCACTAGCTCCCTCAATGAGCAGTTCTTC.

There are a few counts of this clone. V usage is TRBV11-3 and J usage is TRBJ2-3, with TRBD1 identical over 8 bases. Looked up from germline, CDR1 is SGHNT and CDR2 is YENEEA. This CDR3 contains 16 residues. V was pared by 3 bases and J by 1 base, with 6 bases of the junction left unmatched. CDR3 nucleotides: TGTGCCAGCAGCTTGCGGCAGGGGGCAGGCACAGATACGCAGTATTTT. This codes for CASSLRQGAGTDTQYF.

A few counts support this clone. The V gene is TRBV19, the J gene TRBJ2-7; 8 bases match TRBD1. J lost 2 bases, V lost 5 bases, and 5 bases had no gene match. Germline values: CDR1 LNHDA, CDR2 SQIVND (reference sequence). This CDR3 region has 14 residues. The CDR3 here is CASSARDRPYEQYF. As DNA, the CDR3 is TGTGCCAGTAGTGCCCGGGACAGGCCCTACGAGCAGTACTTC.

This clone was recorded a few times. This chain uses TRBV10-3 with TRBJ2-1; 8 bases are shared with TRBD1. Germline V gene sequence: CDR1 ENHRY, CDR2 SYGVKD. The CDR3 loop spans 15 amino acids. V was pared by 4 bases and J by 1 base, with 3 bases of the junction left unmatched. The CDR3 loop is CAISGTGISYNEQFF. For the CDR3, the DNA is TGTGCCATCAGTGGGACAGGGATTTCCTACAATGAGCAGTTCTTC.

The rearrangement links TRBV30 to TRBJ1-2; TRBD1 is a possible D gene (5 bases). V was trimmed by 2 bases and J by 1 base, leaving 17 bases between them. Germline values: CDR1 GTSNPN, CDR2 SVGIG (reference sequence). The CDR3 totals 16 residues. The CDR3 reads CAWSKPLGRNNYGYTF. The CDR3 coding sequence is TGTGCCTGGAGTAAACCCCTGGGGCGTAATAACTATGGCTACACCTTC.

The rearrangement uses TRBV7-9 and TRBJ1-2, with D unresolved. V dropped 6 bases and J dropped 1 base, with 18 bases sitting between them. Germline V gene sequence: CDR1 SEHNR, CDR2 FQNEAQ (reference sequence). This CDR3 comprises 16 residues. The CDR3 spells CASSSGVGSINYGYTF. CDR3 DNA: TGTGCCAGCAGTTCCGGTGTCGGGAGTATTAACTATGGCTACACCTTC.

This clone was detected a few times. The V call is TRBV7-9, the J call TRBJ1-1, with D tentatively TRBD1 (5 bases). Germline V lookup: CDR1 SEHNR, CDR2 FQNEAQ (reference sequence). This CDR3 is built from 14 residues. V was pared by 6 bases and J by 0 bases, with 11 bases between. The DNA of the CDR3 is TGTGCCAGCAGTGTAGGGGCGATGAACACTGAAGCTTTCTTT. Protein: CASSVGAMNTEAFF.

The V call is TRBV19, the J call TRBJ2-2, with 8 bases that match TRBD2. This CDR3 contains 13 residues. Unmatched junction bases numbered 1, after V lost 10 bases and J lost 0 bases. Germline V lookup: CDR1 LNHDA, CDR2 SQIVND (reference sequence). This CDR3 reads CATGRANTGELFF. The DNA of the CDR3 is TGTGCCACCGGGAGGGCGAACACCGGGGAGCTGTTTTTT.

The chain recombines TRBV7-3 with TRBJ2-3; no firm D call. CDR1 and CDR2 from the germline V gene are SGHTA and FQGTGA. The CDR3 contains 12 residues. Trimming shortened V by 1 base and J by 5 bases, and 4 bases separated the two germline ends. In DNA form, the CDR3 reads TGTGCCAGCAGCTTAAATAGAGATACGCAGTATTTT. Protein product: CASSLNRDTQYF.

The genes are TRBV7-2 and TRBJ2-4, with D possibly TRBD1 on 5 matching bases. Germline V gene data show CDR1 as SGHTA and CDR2 as FQGNSA. There are 14 residues in the CDR3. V was cut by 4 bases and J by 10 bases, with 17 bases left in between. As DNA, the CDR3 is TGTGCCAGCAGCTCTCTCCCTACAGGAGAAATTCAGTACTTC. Translation: CASSSLPTGEIQYF.

This clone has a handful of counts. V and J are TRBV18 and TRBJ2-3; 9 bases align to TRBD2. CDR1 KGHSH and CDR2 LQKENI come from the germline V gene. This CDR3 is 16 amino acids long. The V and J ends lost 3 bases and 1 base, in that order; junction bases with no gene match: 5. CDR3 coding DNA: TGTGCCAGCTCACCGGTAGCGGGAGTGGGCACAGATACGCAGTATTTT. This translates into CASSPVAGVGTDTQYF.

This rearrangement joins TRBV6-6 to TRBJ2-3; the match to TRBD2 covers 9 bases. Germline loops: CDR1 MNHNY, CDR2 SVGAGI (reference sequence). The CDR3 extends over 14 amino acids. The J segment lost 3 bases and the V segment lost 10 bases, leaving 8 bases of the junction unmatched. Here the CDR3 reads CATLAGEGTDTQYF. In DNA form, the CDR3 reads TGTGCCACCTTAGCGGGAGAAGGGACAGATACGCAGTATTTT.

The CDR3 bases are TGTGCCAGCAGGGGCCTCAGGGGGCGCAGGCAAGAGACCCAGTACTTC. Protein sequence: CASRGLRGRRQETQYF. V gene TRBV2 combines with J gene TRBJ2-5; the match to TRBD1 covers 8 bases. The CDR3 has 16 residues. Germline V gene lookup returns CDR1 SNHLY and CDR2 FYNNEI. V dropped 6 bases and J dropped 2; count of bases not matched to a gene: 11. Full variable domain (rest looked up from reference TRBV2 and TRBJ2-5): EPEVTQTPSHQVTQMGQEVILRCVPISNHLYFYWYRQILGQKVEFLVSFYNNEISEKSEIFDDQFSVERPDGSNFTLKIRSTKLEDSAMYFCASRGLRGRRQETQYFGPGTRLLVL.

This clone has more than one count but fewer than ten. The chain couples TRBV5-1 to TRBJ2-5; TRBD2 matches 9 bases. This CDR3 spans 17 amino acids. Germline lookup yields CDR1 SGHRS and CDR2 YFSETQ. The V gene end was trimmed by 0 bases and the J gene end by 1 base; junction bases not matched to a gene: 7. The CDR3 nucleotides read TGCGCCAGCAGCTTGGTTAGCGGGAGTCCCCTCCAAGAGACCCAGTACTTC. It specifies CASSLVSGSPLQETQYF.

Only a few counts were recorded for this clone. The chain joins TRBV10-3 to TRBJ1-2; the D is unclear. The CDR3 consists of 16 residues. Germline loops: CDR1 ENHRY, CDR2 SYGVKD. V lost 0 bases to trimming and J lost 3 bases, with 14 bases between them. The CDR3 spells CAISESGRVADYGYTF. DNA for the CDR3: TGTGCCATCAGTGAGTCGGGGAGGGTAGCGGACTATGGCTACACCTTC.

The rearrangement uses TRBV2 and TRBJ2-3, with TRBD2 matching over 7 bases. Germline V lookup: CDR1 SNHLY, CDR2 FYNNEI. This CDR3 has 13 amino acids. The J segment lost 3 bases and the V segment lost 8 bases, leaving 5 bases of the junction unmatched. CDR3 nucleotides: TGTGCCAGCGGCGGACTAGAGACAGATACGCAGTATTTT. Translated: CASGGLETDTQYF.

The V gene is TRBV4-2, the J gene TRBJ2-6; D is unresolved. Germline loops: CDR1 LGHNA, CDR2 YNFKEQ. The CDR3 loop spans 15 amino acids. V lost 1 base to trimming and J lost 0 bases, with 4 bases between them. The CDR3 DNA reads as TGTGCCAGCAGCCAAGGAGACTCTGGGGCCAACGTCCTGACTTTC. Translation: CASSQGDSGANVLTF.

The CDR3: CASSLSGAGELFF. CDR3 nucleotide sequence: TGTGCCAGCAGTTTGTCAGGGGCCGGGGAGCTGTTTTTT. The chain links TRBV28 to TRBJ2-2, with a tentative D call TRBD1 (6 bases). CDR1 and CDR2 from the germline V gene are MDHEN and SYDVKM. V lost 3 bases and J lost 6, with 8 bases in between. This CDR3 has 13 amino acids.

The V and J genes are TRBV18 and TRBJ2-1; 8 nucleotides agree with TRBD1. CDR1 is KGHSH and CDR2 is LQKENI in the germline V gene. This CDR3 region has 14 residues. Trimming removed 5 bases from V and 8 bases from J; junction bases left unmatched: 8. CDR3 nucleotide sequence: TGTGCCAGCTCAACCCGGACAGGGTGGTATGAGCAGTTCTTC. Its protein product is CASSTRTGWYEQFF.

This clone has only a few counts. Other DNA sequences in the same sample also yield this CDR3. The rearrangement links TRBV20-1 to TRBJ2-5, with D hard to call. The V end was cut by 5 bases, the J end by 2 bases, with 3 bases between. The germline V gene has CDR1 DFQATT and CDR2 SNEGSKA (reference sequence). CDR3 length: 10 residues. CDR3 sequence reads: CSAPQETQYF. The CDR3 coding sequence is TGCAGTGCTCCACAAGAGACCCAGTACTTC.

CDR3 sequence reads: CASSAPGASHTDTQYF. The DNA for the CDR3 is TGTGCCAGCAGCGCCCCGGGAGCCAGCCACACAGATACGCAGTATTTT. The rearrangement links TRBV9 to TRBJ2-3, with D perhaps TRBD2 (6 bases). The CDR3 spans 16 residues. The germline V and J ends were trimmed by 3 bases and 2 bases, with 16 bases remaining between them. Germline-derived CDR1 and CDR2 are SGDLS and YYNGEE. The variable domain in full, with the rest retrieved from reference TRBV9 and TRBJ2-3, is DSGVTQTPKHLITATGQRVTLRCSPRSGDLSVYWYQQSLDQGLQFLIQYYNGEERAKGNILERFSAQQFPDLHSELNLSSLELGDSALYFCASSAPGASHTDTQYFGPGTRLTVL.

This clone was detected a few times. The same CDR3 also results from other DNA sequences found in this sample. The chain links TRBV28 to TRBJ2-2; D uncertain. Germline V CDR1 and CDR2: MDHEN, SYDVKM. V shed 4 bases and J shed 3 bases, with 3 bases lying between them. CDR3 size: 12 residues. CDR3 nucleotide sequence: TGTGCCAGCAGTTCCTACACCGGGGAGCTGTTTTTT. Protein sequence: CASSSYTGELFF.

This clone occurred a few times. The genes are TRBV7-9 and TRBJ1-4; D remains ambiguous. This CDR3 region has 13 residues. V lost 11 bases to trimming and J lost 0 bases, with 10 bases between them. Germline CDR1 reads SEHNR; CDR2 reads FQNEAQ (reference sequence). This CDR3 reads CAALQTTNEKLFF. The CDR3 DNA sequence: TGTGCCGCGCTACAGACAACTAATGAAAAACTGTTTTTT.

Only a few counts were recorded for this clone. V and J are TRBV18 and TRBJ2-3; 7 nucleotides agree with TRBD2. The CDR3 is made up of 15 amino acids. The V gene's germline CDR1 is KGHSH and CDR2 LQKENI. The junction had 10 bases not matched to a gene; V was cut back by 6 bases and J by 4 bases. The CDR3 DNA reads TGTGCCAGCTCCCGCGGACTAGGGGTCGCAGATACGCAGTATTTT. This sequence encodes CASSRGLGVADTQYF.

The chain carries TRBV27 and TRBJ1-5; perhaps TRBD1 as D (6 bases). Per the germline V gene, CDR1 is MNHEY and CDR2 is SMNVEV (reference sequence). The CDR3 sequence is 14 residues long. Trimming removed 8 bases at V and 2 bases at J, with 13 bases between. Here the CDR3 DNA reads TGTGCCAGCTGCCCAGGGGTAGGCAATCAGCCCCAGCATTTT. It is translated as CASCPGVGNQPQHF.